This T cell receptor beta chain was recovered during a study of T cell responses to AZD1222 COVID-19 vaccine. Regarding the study as a whole: The CD4 TCRs associated with vaccination extended across spike and predominated at 160-218 and 743-854.

Worth noting for this clone: Its target is unknown.

Trimming shortened V by 7 bases and J by 3 bases, and 19 bases separated the two germline ends. Looked up from germline, CDR1 is SGDLS and CDR2 is YYNGEE. The CDR3 has 16 amino acids. Produced via immunoSEQ multiplex PCR; TCRdb's table is partial and in-frame only. Of 150,000 to 180,000 clones detected, about nine tenths appear once; the ten largest clones hold approximately 20%. The rearrangement links TRBV9 to TRBJ1-4, with D hard to call. This sequence was found in an adult in good health. The sequencing used peripheral blood, collected on day 0 of AZD1222 vaccination. The CDR3 here is CASPTPRAGANEKLFF. For the CDR3, the DNA is TGTGCCAGCCCCACCCCGAGGGCAGGAGCTAATGAAAAACTGTTTTTT.